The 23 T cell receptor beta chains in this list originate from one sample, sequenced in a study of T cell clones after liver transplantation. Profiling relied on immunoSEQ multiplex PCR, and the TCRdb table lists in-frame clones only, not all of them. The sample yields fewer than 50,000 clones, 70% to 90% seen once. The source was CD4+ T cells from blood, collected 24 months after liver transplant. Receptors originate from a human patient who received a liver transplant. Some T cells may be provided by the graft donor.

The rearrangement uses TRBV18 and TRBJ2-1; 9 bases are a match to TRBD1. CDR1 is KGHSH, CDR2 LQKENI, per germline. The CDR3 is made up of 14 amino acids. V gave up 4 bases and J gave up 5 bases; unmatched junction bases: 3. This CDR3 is CASSLGQGDNEQFF. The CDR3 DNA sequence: TGTGCCAGCTCACTGGGACAGGGCGACAATGAGCAGTTCTTC. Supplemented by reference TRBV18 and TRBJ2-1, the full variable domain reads NAGVMQNPRHLVRRRGQEARLRCSPMKGHSHVYWYRQLPEEGLKFMVYLQKENIIDESGMPKERFSAEFPKEGPSILRIQQVVRGDSAAYFCASSLGQGDNEQFFGPGTRLTVL.

The DNA for the CDR3 is TGTGCCAGCAGTCCCTCGAGACAGGGAGGCTACACCTTC. Its protein is CASSPSRQGGYTF. The V call is TRBV27, the J call TRBJ1-2; TRBD1 aligns across 7 bases. J lost 8 bases, V lost 5 bases, and 8 bases had no gene match. The V gene's germline CDR1 is MNHEY and CDR2 SMNVEV (reference sequence). The CDR3 consists of 13 residues.

In DNA form, the CDR3 reads TGTGCCAGCTCAAGAGTCAGGAGCGGGGAGCTGTTTTTT. Protein product: CASSRVRSGELFF. The rearrangement uses TRBV18 and TRBJ2-2, with D unclear. Germline lookup yields CDR1 KGHSH and CDR2 LQKENI. This CDR3 region has 13 residues. Trimming shortened V by 5 bases and J by 7 bases, and 11 bases separated the two germline ends. Full variable domain (outside the CDR3, taken from reference TRBV18 and TRBJ2-2): NAGVMQNPRHLVRRRGQEARLRCSPMKGHSHVYWYRQLPEEGLKFMVYLQKENIIDESGMPKERFSAEFPKEGPSILRIQQVVRGDSAAYFCASSRVRSGELFFGEGSRLTVL.

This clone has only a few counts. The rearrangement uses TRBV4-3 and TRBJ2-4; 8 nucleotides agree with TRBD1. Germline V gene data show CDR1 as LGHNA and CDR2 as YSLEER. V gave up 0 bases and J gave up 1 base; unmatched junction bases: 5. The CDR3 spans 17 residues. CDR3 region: CASSQETGTGAKNIQYF. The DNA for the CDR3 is TGCGCCAGCAGCCAAGAAACCGGGACAGGCGCCAAAAACATTCAGTACTTC.

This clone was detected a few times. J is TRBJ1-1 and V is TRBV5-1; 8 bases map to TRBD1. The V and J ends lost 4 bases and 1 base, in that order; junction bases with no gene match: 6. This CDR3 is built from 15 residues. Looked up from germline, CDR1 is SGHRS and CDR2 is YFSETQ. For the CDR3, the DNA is TGCGCCAGCAGCCTTCGGACAGGGCGGAACACTGAAGCTTTCTTT. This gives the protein CASSLRTGRNTEAFF.

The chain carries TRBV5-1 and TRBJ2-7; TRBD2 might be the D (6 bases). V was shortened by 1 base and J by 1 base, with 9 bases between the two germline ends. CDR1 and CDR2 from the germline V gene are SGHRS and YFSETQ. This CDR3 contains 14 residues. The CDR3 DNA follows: TGCGCCAGCAGCTTGCTAGCGACTTCCTACGAGCAGTACTTC. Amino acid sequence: CASSLLATSYEQYF.

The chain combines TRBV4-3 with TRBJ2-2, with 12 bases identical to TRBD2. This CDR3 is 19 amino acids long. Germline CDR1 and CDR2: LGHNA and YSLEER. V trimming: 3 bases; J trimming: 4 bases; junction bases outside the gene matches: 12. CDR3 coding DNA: TGCGCCAGCAGCCAGAGGGCTAGCGGGGGGGCTTTCGGCACCGGGGAGCTGTTTTTT. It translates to CASSQRASGGAFGTGELFF.

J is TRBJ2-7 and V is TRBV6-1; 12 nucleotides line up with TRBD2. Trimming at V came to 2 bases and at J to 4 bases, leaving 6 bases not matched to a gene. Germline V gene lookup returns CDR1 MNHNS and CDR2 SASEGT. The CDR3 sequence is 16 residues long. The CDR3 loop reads CASSESSGREGYEQYF. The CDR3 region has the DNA TGTGCCAGCAGTGAATCTAGCGGGAGGGAAGGTTACGAGCAGTACTTC.

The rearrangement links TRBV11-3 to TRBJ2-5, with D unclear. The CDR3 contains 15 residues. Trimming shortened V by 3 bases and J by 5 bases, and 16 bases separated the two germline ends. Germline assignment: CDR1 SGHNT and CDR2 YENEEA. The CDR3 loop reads CASSFSGLESETQYF. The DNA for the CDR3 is TGTGCCAGCAGCTTCTCCGGTCTTGAGTCCGAGACCCAGTACTTC.

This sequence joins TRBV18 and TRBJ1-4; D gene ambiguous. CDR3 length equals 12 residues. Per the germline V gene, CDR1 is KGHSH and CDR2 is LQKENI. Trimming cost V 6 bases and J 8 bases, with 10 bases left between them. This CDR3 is CASSRTGEKLFF. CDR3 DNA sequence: TGTGCCAGCTCGCGAACTGGGGAAAAACTGTTTTTT.

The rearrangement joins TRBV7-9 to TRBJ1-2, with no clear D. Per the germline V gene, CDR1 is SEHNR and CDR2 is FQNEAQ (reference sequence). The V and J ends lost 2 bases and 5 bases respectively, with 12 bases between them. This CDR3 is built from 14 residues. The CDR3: CASSLKSWGYGYTF. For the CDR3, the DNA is TGTGCCAGCAGCTTAAAGTCCTGGGGATATGGCTACACCTTC.

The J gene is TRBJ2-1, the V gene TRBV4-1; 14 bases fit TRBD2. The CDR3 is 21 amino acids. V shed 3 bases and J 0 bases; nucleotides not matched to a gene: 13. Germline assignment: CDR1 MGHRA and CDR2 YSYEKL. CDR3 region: CASSHVQPGLAGDPSYNEQFF. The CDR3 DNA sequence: TGCGCCAGCAGCCACGTTCAACCGGGACTAGCGGGGGACCCCTCCTACAATGAGCAGTTCTTC.

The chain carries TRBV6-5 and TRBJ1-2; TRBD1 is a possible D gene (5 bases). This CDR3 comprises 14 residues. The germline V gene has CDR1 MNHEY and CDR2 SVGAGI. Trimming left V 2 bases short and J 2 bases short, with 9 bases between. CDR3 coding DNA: TGTGCCAGCAGTTACAAGGGGCCCAACTATGGCTACACCTTC. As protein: CASSYKGPNYGYTF.

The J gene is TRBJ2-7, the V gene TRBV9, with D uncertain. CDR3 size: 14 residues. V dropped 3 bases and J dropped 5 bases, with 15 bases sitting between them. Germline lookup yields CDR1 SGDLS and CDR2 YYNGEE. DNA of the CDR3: TGTGCCAGCAGCGGAAACACCGGCTCTAACGAGCAGTACTTC. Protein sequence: CASSGNTGSNEQYF.

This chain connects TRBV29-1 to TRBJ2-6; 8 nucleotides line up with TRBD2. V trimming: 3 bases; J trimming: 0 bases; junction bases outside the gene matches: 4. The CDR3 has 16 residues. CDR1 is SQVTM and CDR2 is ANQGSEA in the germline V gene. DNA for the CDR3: TGCAGCGTTGATCGAGCGGGAGCCTCTGGGGCCAACGTCCTGACTTTC. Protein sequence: CSVDRAGASGANVLTF.

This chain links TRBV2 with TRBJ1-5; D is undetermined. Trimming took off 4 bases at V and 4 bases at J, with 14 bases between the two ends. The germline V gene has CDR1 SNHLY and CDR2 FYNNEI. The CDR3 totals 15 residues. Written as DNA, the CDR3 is TGTGCCAGCAGTGCCGGTAGGACTGCGAATCAGCCCCAGCATTTT. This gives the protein CASSAGRTANQPQHF.

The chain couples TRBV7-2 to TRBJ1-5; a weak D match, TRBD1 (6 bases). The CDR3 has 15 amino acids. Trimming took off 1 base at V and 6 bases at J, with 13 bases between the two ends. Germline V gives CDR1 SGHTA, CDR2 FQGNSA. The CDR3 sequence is CASSLGGLRGQPQHF. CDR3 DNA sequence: TGTGCCAGCAGCTTAGGAGGTCTCAGGGGTCAGCCCCAGCATTTT.

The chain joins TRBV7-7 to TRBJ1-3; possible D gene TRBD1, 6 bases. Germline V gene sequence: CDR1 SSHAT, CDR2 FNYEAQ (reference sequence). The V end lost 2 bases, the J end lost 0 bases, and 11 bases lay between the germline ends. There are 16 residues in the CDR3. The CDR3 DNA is TGTGCCAGCAGCTTAAGGAGGGGGAGCTCTGGAAACACCATATATTTT. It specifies CASSLRRGSSGNTIYF. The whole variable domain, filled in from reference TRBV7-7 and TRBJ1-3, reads GAGVSQSPRYKVTKRGQDVTLRCDPISSHATLYWYQQALGQGPEFLTYFNYEAQPDKSGLPSDRFSAERPEGSISTLTIQRTEQRDSAMYRCASSLRRGSSGNTIYFGEGSWLTVV.

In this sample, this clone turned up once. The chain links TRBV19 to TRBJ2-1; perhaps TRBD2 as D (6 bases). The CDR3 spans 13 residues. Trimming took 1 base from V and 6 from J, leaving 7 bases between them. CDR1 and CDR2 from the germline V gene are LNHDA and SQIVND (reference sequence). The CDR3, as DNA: TGTGCCAGTAGTATAGGTAGCGGCAATGAGCAGTTCTTC. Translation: CASSIGSGNEQFF.

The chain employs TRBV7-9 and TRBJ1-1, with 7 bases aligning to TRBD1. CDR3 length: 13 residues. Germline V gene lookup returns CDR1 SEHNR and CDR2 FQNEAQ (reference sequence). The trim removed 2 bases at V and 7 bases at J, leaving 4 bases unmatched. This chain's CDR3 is CASSLRGQGEAFF. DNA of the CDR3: TGTGCCAGCAGCTTAAGGGGGCAGGGTGAAGCTTTCTTT.

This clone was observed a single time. Here the CDR3 reads CASSLKNGHTEAFF. Here the CDR3 DNA reads TGCGCCAGCAGCCTAAAAAACGGACACACTGAAGCTTTCTTT. The chain uses TRBV4-3 and TRBJ1-1; D is uncertain. Germline V gives CDR1 LGHNA, CDR2 YSLEER. The CDR3 contains 14 residues. Trimming removed 4 bases from V and 3 bases from J, with 12 bases in between.

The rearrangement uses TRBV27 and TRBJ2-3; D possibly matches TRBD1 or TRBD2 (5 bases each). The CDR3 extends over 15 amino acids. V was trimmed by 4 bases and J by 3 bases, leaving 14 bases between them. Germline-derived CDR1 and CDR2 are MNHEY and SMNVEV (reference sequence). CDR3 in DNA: TGTGCCAGCAGTTCGGGGACCCCTGTTACAGATACGCAGTATTTT. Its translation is CASSSGTPVTDTQYF.

The CDR3 DNA reads as TGTGCCAGCAAAGGGGGGAGCTCCTACGAGCAGTACTTC. Translation: CASKGGSSYEQYF. The chain has TRBV6-5 and TRBJ2-7; D may be TRBD1 or TRBD2 (6 bases each). V dropped 7 bases and J dropped 0 bases, with 10 bases sitting between them. From germline, CDR1 is MNHEY and CDR2 SVGAGI. There are 13 residues in the CDR3.